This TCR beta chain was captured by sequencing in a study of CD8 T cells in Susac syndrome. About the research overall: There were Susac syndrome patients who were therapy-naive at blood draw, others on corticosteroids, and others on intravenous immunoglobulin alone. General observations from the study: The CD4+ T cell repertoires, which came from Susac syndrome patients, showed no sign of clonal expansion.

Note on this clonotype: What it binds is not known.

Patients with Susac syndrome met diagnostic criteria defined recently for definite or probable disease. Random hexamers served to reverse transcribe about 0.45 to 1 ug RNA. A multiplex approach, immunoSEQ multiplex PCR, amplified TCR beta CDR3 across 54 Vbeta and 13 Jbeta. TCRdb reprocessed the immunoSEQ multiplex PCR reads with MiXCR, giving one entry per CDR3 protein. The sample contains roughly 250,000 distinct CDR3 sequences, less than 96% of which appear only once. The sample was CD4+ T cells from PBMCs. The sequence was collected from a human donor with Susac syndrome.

CDR3 DNA: TGTGCCAGCACCTCCACTTCCACTACCCCCGGGACCAGGCGGGAGACCCAGTACTTC. Translation gives CASTSTSTTPGTRRETQYF. The V call is TRBV28, the J call TRBJ2-5; D could derive from TRBD1 or TRBD2 (5 bases each). The germline gives CDR1 MDHEN, CDR2 SYDVKM. The CDR3 runs to 19 residues. V was cut by 7 bases and J by 5 bases, with 32 bases left in between.